The 11 T cell receptor beta chains listed next were all sequenced from one sample in a study of T cell responses to AZD1222 COVID-19 vaccine. This table comes from immunoSEQ multiplex PCR, and its TCRdb copy is limited to in-frame clones, with some not included. The sample yields approximately 150,000 clones, approximately 93% seen once. The source material was peripheral blood, sampled on day 0 of AZD1222 vaccination. These receptors originate from an adult in good health.

The chain joins TRBV15 to TRBJ1-2; 8 bases line up with TRBD1. V was pared by 6 bases and J by 7 bases, with 10 bases of the junction left unmatched. The CDR3 length is 14 residues. Germline V CDR1 and CDR2: LNHNV, YYDKDF (reference sequence). CDR3: CATREYQGAFGYTF. CDR3 DNA: TGTGCCACCAGAGAATATCAGGGGGCCTTTGGCTACACCTTC.

The J gene is TRBJ2-1, the V gene TRBV7-3, with 8 bases that match TRBD1. This CDR3 has 14 amino acids. After removal of 3 bases from V and 5 bases from J, the junction contained 3 bases not matched to a gene. Per germline, CDR1 SGHTA and CDR2 FQGTGA. CDR3 amino acids: CASSFTGGNNEQFF. CDR3 coding DNA: TGTGCCAGCAGCTTTACAGGGGGGAACAATGAGCAGTTCTTC.

This clone was found once. The chain links TRBV4-3 to TRBJ2-2, with 11 bases that match TRBD2. CDR1 LGHNA and CDR2 YSLEER come from the germline V gene. The J segment lost 6 bases and the V segment lost 5 bases, leaving 5 bases of the junction unmatched. The CDR3 has 15 residues. The CDR3 sequence: CASSNLAGGPGELFF. The CDR3 DNA is TGCGCCAGCAGCAACCTAGCGGGGGGACCCGGGGAGCTGTTTTTT.

The V gene is TRBV18, the J gene TRBJ1-1; D perhaps matches TRBD1 (5 bases). This CDR3 region has 15 residues. CDR1 is KGHSH and CDR2 is LQKENI in the germline V gene. V dropped 2 bases and J dropped 1 base, with 11 bases sitting between them. The CDR3 is CASSPAGGRNTEAFF. CDR3 sequence (DNA): TGTGCCAGCTCACCAGCTGGGGGAAGGAACACTGAAGCTTTCTTT.

The chain recombines TRBV10-2 with TRBJ1-5; 11 bases line up with TRBD1. The ends lost 8 bases at V and 5 bases at J; junction bases unmatched: 8. Germline CDR1 is WSHSY and CDR2 is SAAADI. CDR3 length: 15 residues. The CDR3 DNA is TGCGCCAGCGCCCCGGGACAGGGGGTTTATCAGCCCCAGCATTTT. It codes for CASAPGQGVYQPQHF.

The chain uses TRBV13 and TRBJ2-3; D may be TRBD2 (5 bases). The CDR3 spans 13 residues. The germline CDR1 and CDR2 sequences are PRHDT and FYEKMQ (reference sequence). V was trimmed by 1 base and J by 3 bases, leaving 5 bases between them. DNA of the CDR3: TGTGCCAGCAGCTTAGTAGCGACAGATACGCAGTATTTT. It encodes CASSLVATDTQYF.

The CDR3 protein is CAWSPGVGPQPQHF. The DNA for the CDR3 is TGTGCCTGGAGCCCCGGGGTGGGGCCTCAGCCCCAGCATTTT. The chain combines TRBV30 with TRBJ1-5; D possibly corresponds to TRBD1 (5 bases). Trimming removed 3 bases from V and 6 bases from J, with 15 bases in between. The germline V gene encodes CDR1 GTSNPN and CDR2 SVGIG (reference sequence). This CDR3 has 14 amino acids.

V and J are TRBV28 and TRBJ1-5; the D is unclear. CDR3 length equals 14 residues. V shed 2 bases and J shed 1 base, with 6 bases lying between them. From germline, CDR1 is MDHEN and CDR2 SYDVKM. The DNA for the CDR3 is TGTGCCAGCAGTTTAAGTGGAAGCAATCAGCCCCAGCATTTT. Protein sequence: CASSLSGSNQPQHF. Full variable domain (rest looked up from reference TRBV28 and TRBJ1-5): DVKVTQSSRYLVKRTGEKVFLECVQDMDHENMFWYRQDPGLGLRLIYFSYDVKMKEKGDIPEGYSVSREKKERFSLILESASTNQTSMYLCASSLSGSNQPQHFGDGTRLSIL.

This clone has only one observation. This chain joins TRBV5-8 and TRBJ2-5, with 7 bases aligning to TRBD1. Germline assignment: CDR1 SGHTS and CDR2 YDEGEE. The CDR3 runs 14 residues. V lost 0 bases, J lost 1 base, and 0 bases stayed unmatched. CDR3 residues: CASSLGQGQETQYF. CDR3 nucleotide sequence: TGTGCCAGCAGCTTGGGACAGGGCCAAGAGACCCAGTACTTC.

This chain connects TRBV11-1 to TRBJ2-2; no definite D call. The V end lost 5 bases, the J end lost 0 bases, and 4 bases lay between the germline ends. CDR3 length: 13 residues. Germline V gene sequence: CDR1 SGHAT, CDR2 FQDESV (reference sequence). The CDR3 coding sequence is TGTGCCAGCAGCCCCTCGAACACCGGGGAGCTGTTTTTT. It encodes CASSPSNTGELFF.

The gene calls are TRBV18 and TRBJ2-1; 7 bases match TRBD1. The germline CDR1 and CDR2 sequences are KGHSH and LQKENI. Unmatched junction bases numbered 4, after V lost 5 bases and J lost 0 bases. The CDR3 contains 15 residues. DNA for the CDR3: TGTGCCAGCTCATGGGGGACAGACTCCTACAATGAGCAGTTCTTC. It codes for CASSWGTDSYNEQFF.